What follows describes a single TCR beta chain. Its antigen is not known. This specimen belongs to a study of OX40 agonist ivuxolimab in advanced cancers. Here immunoSEQ multiplex PCR was the method, and the copy in TCRdb shows in-frame clones only, minus some. The sample includes 75,000 to 95,000 clones, around 90% of them seen just once. Study findings and constraints: Blood T cells, both CD4+ and CD8+, expanded clonally by week 6 at 0.1 to 3.0 mg/kg.

The CDR3 sequence is 16 residues long. Germline-derived CDR1 and CDR2 are LGHNA and YNFKEQ. The V and J ends lost 0 bases and 2 bases respectively, with 14 bases between them. The sequencing here drew on CD4+ or CD8+ T cells sorted from blood, taken in a trial of the OX40 agonist ivuxolimab. The TCR comes from an adult with an advanced solid tumor such as melanoma, head and neck, liver or kidney cancer. The chain couples TRBV4-2 to TRBJ2-7, with D possibly being TRBD1 or TRBD2 (5 bases each). The DNA for the CDR3 is TGTGCCAGCAGCCAAGAACGGGGCGGCCGGACCTACGAGCAGTACTTC. This gives the protein CASSQERGGRTYEQYF.